This TCR beta chain was found in a study of lymphopenia after photon versus proton radiotherapy (dated by TCRdb to the late 2010s). Study-wide context: The immunological effects of photon versus proton radiation therapy were compared in patients with gastrointestinal tumors who developed high-grade lymphopenia. The study was designed to characterize how the impact on the immune system differs between the two radiation modalities. A cohort of around 21 patients with gastrointestinal tumors who received either photon or proton therapy and subsequently developed lymphopenia was included.

Library generation was performed with the immunoSEQ multiplex PCR assay. Alongside multiparametric flow cytometry, deep sequencing of rearranged TCR beta loci was used to profile the T cell repertoires. In its TCRdb copy, this immuneACCESS table keeps in-frame sequences only and misses some clones. Where compared with another copy, unresolved V genes explain less than half of these, and the others have no known cause. The sample table holds 70,000 or so clones, of which around 93% were seen once. 2% to 2.5% of the sample is in the top ten clones. The trim is 1 base for V and 8 bases for J, with a gap of 14 bases between the germline ends. The germline V gene yields KGHSH for CDR1 and LQKENI for CDR2. Reading from cysteine to phenylalanine, the CDR3 counts 15 amino acids. CDR3 DNA is the only sequence kept; it has 45 bases, read in frame from the first base. Turning to this clone: Its antigen remains undetermined. One base away there is no much larger clone; base qualities are not given.

Here is what the overall study found, with its caveats: The authors looked at the survival association only in patients who died, and they framed better survival with proton therapy as a possibility rather than a demonstrated result. Across the cohort, an inverse correlation was found between a larger post-nadir drop in TCR diversity and overall survival time among patients who died. Proton-treated patients stayed relatively stable during treatment, while photon-treated patients lost naive T cells and TCR diversity and gained effector/memory populations. After the lymphocyte count nadir, oligoclonal expansion, especially of CD8+ Temra cells, was observed in photon-treated repertoires, and the drop in diversity was driven by this expansion.

This TCR was recovered from a woman in her 40s with cholangiocarcinoma. Sequenced here: peripheral blood, sampled from a patient treated with photon-based radiotherapy. Rearrangement joined TRBV18 to TRBJ2-2; matching of 5 bases hints at TRBD1 as the D gene. The CDR3 loop reads CASSPQGAGPGELFF. In nucleotide form, the sequence is TGTGCCAGCTCACCACAAGGAGCAGGGCCAGGGGAGCTGTTTTTT.